The clone carrying this T cell receptor (beta chain) has just a few counts. The antigen is not known. This entry belongs to a study of cytomegalovirus exposure and HLA in healthy donors. Study-level findings and limits: When analyzed later, the rates of TCR association showed variation by HLA locus, with DRB1 the most and HLA-C the fewest. Later analysis demonstrated an association between a missense DCLRE1C variant and TCR beta V- and J-gene trimming. The listing of approximately 160 TCR beta chains classed them as cytomegalovirus-associated. Later on, an analysis tied under 20,000 TCR beta sequences to HLA alleles at 0.05 false discovery rate.

Germline V gene data show CDR1 as MGHRA and CDR2 as YSYEKL. The junction had 7 bases not matched to a gene; V was cut back by 0 bases and J by 4 bases. The CDR3 covers 16 residues. The study ran its PCR with 60 Vbeta and 13 Jbeta primers. Libraries were prepared by immunoSEQ multiplex PCR; TCRdb keeps only in-frame clonotypes and omits some of them. The table lists more than 80,000 clones, about 76% of them singletons. Sequencing used PBMCs. The chain is built from TRBV4-1 and TRBJ1-1; the match to TRBD1 covers 8 bases. The sequence derives from a human donor in good health. The CDR3 sequence: CASSQEDRVRSTEAFF. CDR3 in DNA: TGCGCCAGCAGCCAAGAGGACAGGGTGAGAAGCACTGAAGCTTTCTTT.